Presented here are 5 T cell receptor beta chains from one specimen sequenced in a study of T cell repertoires in cytomegalovirus infection. These TCRs are of unknown antigen specificity. TCRdb ran MiXCR on the reads and lists one entry per CDR3 protein. The sample has roughly 860,000 distinct CDR3 sequences; approximately 30% are singletons. The sequenced sample was cultured CD8+ T cells from PBMCs, obtained from culture after CMV antigen stimulation. The receptors originated from a human donor in good health (CMV status not recorded). Some clones in this sample may be carry-over from other donors' samples.

CDR3 coding DNA: TGTGCCAGCAGTTACGCCGTGACTAGCGGGGGATCAGATACGCAGTATTTT. It translates to CASSYAVTSGGSDTQYF. The V gene is TRBV6-5, the J gene TRBJ2-3; 12 bases fit TRBD2. V lost 2 bases and J lost 4; bases outside the gene matches: 7. This CDR3 contains 17 residues. The germline gives CDR1 MNHEY, CDR2 SVGAGI.

On this clonotype itself: The junction and the germline gene differ at one end; a read error may be behind it. The CDR3 is CDSSADRFTDTQYF. The CDR3 nucleotides read TGCGACAGCAGTGCTGACAGATTCACAGATACGCAGTATTTT. The chain combines TRBV10-1 with TRBJ2-3, with a possible D match to TRBD1 (5 bases). Germline loops: CDR1 WNHNN, CDR2 SYGVQD (reference sequence). This CDR3 has 14 residues.

The table lists this clonotype with a count of one. The gene calls are TRBV7-3 and TRBJ2-1; 11 bases fit TRBD2. The CDR3 is made up of 15 amino acids. V shed 0 bases, J shed 7 bases, and the junction held 2 bases outside the gene matches. Germline lookup yields CDR1 SGHTA and CDR2 FQGTGA. CDR3 amino acids: CASSLTASGGNEQFF. In DNA, the CDR3 is TGTGCCAGCAGCTTAACGGCTAGCGGGGGGAATGAGCAGTTCTTC.

This clonotype occurred a few times. The chain is built from TRBV6-1 and TRBJ2-2; D gene unclear. The germline V gene encodes CDR1 MNHNS and CDR2 SASEGT. The CDR3 covers 13 residues. V lost 7 bases and J 8 bases, leaving 14 bases between the germline ends. DNA of the CDR3: TGTGCCAGCACTCAGACTTCAACTGGGGAGCTGTTTTTT. The encoded protein is CASTQTSTGELFF.

The chain recombines TRBV7-8 with TRBJ2-2; 8 positions agree with TRBD1. The CDR3 sequence is 17 residues long. From germline, CDR1 is SGHVS and CDR2 FQNEAQ. Trimming cost V 5 bases and J 7 bases; bases outside gene matches: 15. The DNA for the CDR3 is TGTGCCAGCAGCCTACCACGGACAGGGCCGTCCATCGGGGAGCTGTTTTTT. Amino acids: CASSLPRTGPSIGELFF.